The rows below give T cell receptor beta chains drawn from one sample of a study of T cell repertoires in cytomegalovirus infection. TCRdb reanalysed the reads using MiXCR and keeps one entry per CDR3 protein. The table shows approximately 990,000 distinct CDR3 sequences, with 30% to 40% occurring only once. These TCRs are of unknown antigen specificity. Sequences were derived from cultured CD8+ T cells from PBMCs, sampled from culture after CMV antigen stimulation. The receptor source for this set is a human donor in good health (CMV status not recorded). Some clones in this sample may be carry-over from other donors' samples. The CDR3 runs from the conserved cysteine through the conserved F or W. Each record gives: V gene, J gene, D gene, clone size, CDR3 DNA, CDR3 protein. The D gene is left open where the match is weak. Some rows mark clone size as missing; the rest say once, few, many or name a class of expanded clone.

>TRBV2|TRBJ1-1|TRBD1|-
TGTGCCAGCAGTTCCGGGACAGTCATGAACACTGAAGCTTTCTTT
CASSSGTVMNTEAFF
>TRBV20-1|TRBJ2-3|-|-
TGCAGTGCTAGAGATCGGGAGCAGGGTGCAGATACGCAGTATTTT
CSARDREQGADTQYF
>TRBV6-2/TRBV6-3|TRBJ2-1|-|few
TGTGCCAGCAGTTACTCAGGAGGGGGGCAGCAGTTCTTC
CASSYSGGGQQFF
>TRBV6-5|TRBJ1-2|TRBD1|many
TGTGCCAGCAGCTCCCAGGGGGCGAGTTATGGCTACACCTTC
CASSSQGASYGYTF
>TRBV5-6|TRBJ1-2|-|-
TGTGCCAGCAGCTTGGTTCGGAGGAGGACAGATGCATCGGGCTACACCTTC
CASSLVRRRTDASGYTF
>TRBV24-1|TRBJ2-2|-|-
TGTGCCACCGGGGGGGCTGCCGGGGAGCTGTTTTTT
CATGGAAGELFF
>TRBV27|TRBJ1-2|-|-
TGTGCCAGCAGGCGCCCGGGGGGTGGCTTTGGCTACACCTTC
CASRRPGGGFGYTF
>TRBV27|TRBJ1-1|-|-
TGTGCCAGCGGAAGGGGGACCACTGAAGCTTTCTTT
CASGRGTTEAFF
>TRBV4-2|TRBJ2-1|-|-
TGTGCCAGCAGCCAAGATTTAGGGGGGCTATCTATTTACAATGAGCAGTTCTTC
CASSQDLGGLSIYNEQFF
>TRBV6-1|TRBJ2-3|-|-
TGTGCCAGCAGAGTAGACTTCATGAATACGCAGTATTTT
CASRVDFMNTQYF
>TRBV20-1|TRBJ1-2|-|-
TGCAGTGCTAGAGATAGGGAGACAGTTTATGGCTACACCTTC
CSARDRETVYGYTF
>TRBV12-5|TRBJ2-3|-|many
TGTGCTAGTGGTTTAGGAGATACGCAGTATTTT
CASGLGDTQYF
>TRBV13|TRBJ1-5|TRBD1|-
TGTGCCAGCAGCACGGGACAGGGTCAGCCCCAGCATTTT
CASSTGQGQPQHF
>TRBV24-1|TRBJ1-3|-|-
TGTGCCACCAGTGATACTGGGGGCTCTGGAAACACCATATATTTT
CATSDTGGSGNTIYF
>TRBV28|TRBJ1-5|-|few
TGTGCCAGCAGTTTAGGTCAGGGTTCTATTCATTTT
CASSLGQGSIHF
>TRBV19|TRBJ2-3|-|few
TGTGCCAGTAGACGCCGGGGCGGGTACGACACAGATACGCAGTATTTT
CASRRRGGYDTDTQYF
>TRBV6-5|TRBJ2-3|TRBD2|-
TGTGCCAGCAGTTACTCCTTGGAGGGAGGGAAATACACAGATACGCAGTATTTT
CASSYSLEGGKYTDTQYF
>TRBV20-1|TRBJ1-1|-|few
TGCAGTGCTAGAGGAGCGGGGAACACTGAAGCTTTCTTT
CSARGAGNTEAFF
>TRBV12-3/TRBV12-4|TRBJ2-1|TRBD2|many
TGTGCCAGCAGCCAAAGCGGGAGCTCCTACAATGAGCAGTTCTTC
CASSQSGSSYNEQFF
>TRBV4-3|TRBJ1-2|-|-
TGCGCCAGCAGCCAAGAGCCAGTGAGGGCTCATGGCTACACCTTC
CASSQEPVRAHGYTF
>TRBV19|TRBJ2-1|TRBD2|-
TGTGCCAGTAGTATTTCGGGGGGGGCCGTTAATGAGCAGTTCTTC
CASSISGGAVNEQFF
>TRBV5-6|TRBJ2-1|-|-
TGTGCCAGCAGCTATCTTGCGGGTGAGCAGTTCTTC
CASSYLAGEQFF
>TRBV12-3/TRBV12-4|TRBJ2-5|-|few
TGTGCCAGCAGTCTGAGGGGGGTAGCGGGTCAAGAGACCCAGTACTTC
CASSLRGVAGQETQYF
>TRBV4-1|TRBJ2-1|-|-
TGCGCCAGCAGCCCCTCCGGGGCCAGATACAATGAGCAGTTCTTC
CASSPSGARYNEQFF
>TRBV12-3/TRBV12-4|TRBJ2-1|-|few
TGTGCCAGCATTCTCGGGACGGTTAATGAGCAGTTCTTC
CASILGTVNEQFF
>TRBV7-3|TRBJ1-2|-|-
TGTGCCAGCAGCCTGGTAGGGGGGTCCTATGGCTACACCTTC
CASSLVGGSYGYTF
>TRBV15|TRBJ2-2|TRBD2|-
TGTGCCACCAGCCCCCTCCTAGCGGGGGTAACCGGGGAGCTGTTTTTT
CATSPLLAGVTGELFF
>TRBV6-5|TRBJ2-7|-|-
TGTGCCAGCTCCGTTCACCCTAGCGACGAGCAGTACTTC
CASSVHPSDEQYF
>TRBV7-7|TRBJ1-6|-|-
TGTGCTAGCAGCTTAGCGGCAGGGCAAGATTCACCCCTCCACTTT
CASSLAAGQDSPLHF
>TRBV7-2|TRBJ1-1|TRBD1|many
TGTGCCAGCAGCACTGCAGGGGGGGATACTGAAGCTTTCTTT
CASSTAGGDTEAFF
>TRBV7-6|TRBJ2-5|-|many
TGTGCCAGCAGTTATACTCCAGTCCAAGAGACCCAGTACTTC
CASSYTPVQETQYF